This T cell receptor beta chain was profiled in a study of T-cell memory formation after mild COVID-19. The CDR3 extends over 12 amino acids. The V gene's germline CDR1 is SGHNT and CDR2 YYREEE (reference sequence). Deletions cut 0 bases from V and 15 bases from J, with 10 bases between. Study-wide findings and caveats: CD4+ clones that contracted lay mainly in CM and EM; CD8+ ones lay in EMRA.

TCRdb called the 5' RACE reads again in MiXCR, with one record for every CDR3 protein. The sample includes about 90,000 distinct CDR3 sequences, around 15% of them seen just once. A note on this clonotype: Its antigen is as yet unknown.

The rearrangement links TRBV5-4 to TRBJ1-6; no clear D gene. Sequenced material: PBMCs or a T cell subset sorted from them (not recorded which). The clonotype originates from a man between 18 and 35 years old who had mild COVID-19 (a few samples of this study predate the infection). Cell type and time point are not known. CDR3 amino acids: CASSLASIDLHF. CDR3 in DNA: TGTGCCAGCAGCTTGGCGTCGATTGACCTCCACTTT.